These 3 T cell receptor beta chains came from one sample sequenced in a study of blood T cell repertoires in COVID-19. Using immunoSEQ multiplex PCR, the repertoire was profiled, and TCRdb retains in-frame clones only, with some absent. Of about 480,000 clones in the sample, 75% to 90% were seen once. The sample taken for sequencing was PBMCs or T cells enriched from blood (not recorded which). These receptor sequences come from an older woman who had recovered from COVID-19.

The gene calls are TRBV10-3 and TRBJ1-1, with 10 bases fitting TRBD1. The germline V gene encodes CDR1 ENHRY and CDR2 SYGVKD. The V gene end was trimmed by 6 bases and the J gene end by 1 base; junction bases not matched to a gene: 8. The CDR3 has 16 residues. CDR3 sequence reads: CAISLRQGARNTEAFF. CDR3 nucleotides: TGTGCCATCAGCCTCAGACAGGGGGCGAGGAACACTGAAGCTTTCTTT.

The chain is built from TRBV18 and TRBJ2-7, with a tentative D call TRBD1 (6 bases). The CDR3 has 15 residues. V was cut by 3 bases and J by 5 bases, with 17 bases left in between. CDR1 is KGHSH and CDR2 is LQKENI in the germline V gene. CDR3 in amino acids: CASSPAGAGPHEQYV. CDR3 sequence (DNA): TGTGCCAGCTCACCGGCAGGGGCAGGGCCGCACGAGCAGTACGTC.

This clone was recorded only once. The chain recombines TRBV6-6 with TRBJ1-4; the match to TRBD1 covers 7 bases. The junction had 7 bases not matched to a gene; V was cut back by 0 bases and J by 6 bases. This CDR3 region has 16 residues. CDR1 and CDR2 from the germline V gene are MNHNY and SVGAGI (reference sequence). For the CDR3, the DNA is TGTGCCAGCAGTTACTCGCCAGGGGGGCTCTATGAAAAACTGTTTTTT. It specifies CASSYSPGGLYEKLFF.